This T cell receptor beta chain was sequenced for a study of blood T cell repertoires in COVID-19. The germline gives CDR1 KGHDR, CDR2 SFDVKD. CDR3 length equals 18 residues. Trimming removed 3 bases from V and 2 bases from J; junction bases left unmatched: 9. TCRdb's table, derived via immunoSEQ multiplex PCR, lists solely in-frame clones and lacks some. The sample holds about 36,000 clones; 75% to 90% are singletons and the top ten take 35% to 45%. The sequence derives from a human donor in a cohort sampled during active or convalescent COVID-19. The donor label of this sample is uncertain. The chain combines TRBV24-1 with TRBJ2-3; TRBD2 aligns across 11 bases. The sample comprised peripheral blood. The CDR3 spells CATSDSLAGGSPTDTQYF. CDR3 bases: TGTGCCACCAGTGATAGTCTAGCGGGAGGCTCCCCCACAGATACGCAGTATTTT.